Below are 32 T cell receptor beta chains sequenced from a single sample in a study of vaccination and CD4 T cells after COVID-19. Sequenced with the Oncomine TCR Beta short-read assay was DNA taken from cultured CD4+ T cells. TCRdb reanalysed the PCR reads using MiXCR and keeps one entry per CDR3 protein. This table holds over 13,000 distinct CDR3 sequences, roughly 21% found once. No antigen has been assigned to these receptors. Documented treatment: approximately nine-day PBMC culture with coronavirus spike peptide pools or control peptides (ViraFEST assay). The sequenced sample was cultured CD4+ T cells from blood. These receptors came from a human donor with COVID-19.

This clonotype appeared a few times. This chain joins TRBV19 and TRBJ1-3; D gene uncertain. CDR1 and CDR2 (germline): LNHDA, SQIVND (reference sequence). Deletions cut 10 bases from V and 8 bases from J, with 15 bases between. This CDR3 is 12 amino acids long. The CDR3 DNA follows: TGTGCCACCCTGGGCCCGGGAGACACCATATATTTT. This encodes CATLGPGDTIYF.

This chain uses TRBV5-4 with TRBJ2-1; 8 nucleotides line up with TRBD1. The J call is uncertain, as TRBJ2-7 better fits the DNA end. Per the germline V gene, CDR1 is SGHNT and CDR2 is YYREEE (reference sequence). The CDR3 totals 15 residues. CDR3 coding DNA: TGTGCCAGCAGCTTGGGGCAGGGGGCCCATTACGAGCAGTACTTC. Translation: CASSLGQGAHYEQYF.

The chain uses TRBV24-1 and TRBJ2-4; a possible D gene is TRBD2 (6 bases). V was clipped by 4 bases and J by 4 bases, with 13 bases between them. The CDR3 is made up of 15 amino acids. The germline V gene has CDR1 KGHDR and CDR2 SFDVKD. The CDR3 is CATSEEGPGKNIQYF. The CDR3 DNA follows: TGTGCCACCAGTGAGGAGGGCCCGGGTAAAAACATTCAGTACTTC.

The chain employs TRBV5-5 and TRBJ2-7, with 9 nucleotides matching TRBD2. V dropped 0 bases and J dropped 3; count of bases not matched to a gene: 4. Germline assignment: CDR1 SGHKS and CDR2 YYEKEE (reference sequence). The CDR3 is made up of 15 amino acids. The CDR3 DNA reads TGTGCCAGCAGCTTGGAGGGGACTAGCTTCTACGAGCAGTACTTC. Translating gives CASSLEGTSFYEQYF.

This clonotype came up a few times. V usage is TRBV7-2 and J usage is TRBJ2-3, with 7 bases fitting TRBD2. With V trimmed by 3 bases and J by 2 bases, 8 bases remained unmatched. Per the germline V gene, CDR1 is SGHTA and CDR2 is FQGNSA. CDR3 length equals 16 residues. The CDR3 spells CASSFYTGGFTDTQYF. In nucleotides, the CDR3 is TGTGCCAGCAGCTTTTATACGGGGGGTTTCACAGATACGCAGTATTTT. The full variable domain, completed using reference TRBV7-2 and TRBJ2-3, is GAGVSQSPSNKVTEKGKDVELRCDPISGHTALYWYRQSLGQGLEFLIYFQGNSAPDKSGLPSDRFSAERTGGSVSTLTIQRTQQEDSAVYLCASSFYTGGFTDTQYFGPGTRLTVL.

This clonotype has only a few counts. The rearrangement joins TRBV10-3 to TRBJ2-3; 9 nucleotides agree with TRBD2. Trimming at V came to 6 bases and at J to 0 bases, leaving 7 bases not matched to a gene. Germline V gene sequence: CDR1 ENHRY, CDR2 SYGVKD. This CDR3 has 16 residues. Written as DNA, the CDR3 is TGTGCCATCAGAGCGGGGGGCCTACCTAGCACAGATACGCAGTATTTT. Amino acids: CAIRAGGLPSTDTQYF.

The rearrangement links TRBV5-4 to TRBJ2-7, with TRBD2 as a possible D gene (5 bases). The CDR3 runs 14 residues. With 3 bases removed from V and 4 bases from J, the gap between germline ends came to 14 bases. Germline V CDR1 and CDR2: SGHNT, YYREEE (reference sequence). CDR3 nucleotides: TGTGCCAGCAGCTCTCGGACTTACCCGTACGAGCAGTACTTC. It is translated as CASSSRTYPYEQYF.

This clonotype was observed a few times. The CDR3 sequence is CASSLWGRVREQYF. The CDR3 DNA follows: TGTGCCAGCAGTTTATGGGGTAGGGTTCGCGAGCAGTACTTC. The chain joins TRBV28 to TRBJ2-7; no definite D call. The V end lost 0 bases, the J end lost 6 bases, and 12 bases lay between the germline ends. CDR3 length: 14 amino acids. CDR1 and CDR2 from the germline V gene are MDHEN and SYDVKM.

The chain uses TRBV29-1 and TRBJ2-3; weak D call: TRBD2 (5 bases). Trimming removed 2 bases at V and 5 bases at J, with 11 bases between. The CDR3 is 13 amino acids. The germline V gene has CDR1 SQVTM and CDR2 ANQGSEA. The CDR3 nucleotides are TGCAGCGTTGAAATTTCCGGGGTAGATACGCAGTATTTT. It codes for CSVEISGVDTQYF.

This clonotype is medium-sized within its sample. The chain links TRBV7-6 to TRBJ1-4; the D is unclear. Germline values: CDR1 SGHVS, CDR2 FNYEAQ. Trimming pared 9 bases from V and 0 bases from J, leaving 2 bases between. There are 11 residues in the CDR3. The CDR3 coding sequence is TGTGCCAGTGCAACTAATGAAAAACTGTTTTTT. Encoded protein: CASATNEKLFF.

A remark on this clonotype: A read error is likely, as this CDR3 ends without the conserved phenylalanine or tryptophan. The chain carries TRBV12-3 or TRBV12-4 and TRBJ2-7; 11 bases match TRBD2. Unmatched junction bases numbered 5, after V lost 6 bases and J lost 4 bases. This CDR3 contains 14 residues. The CDR3, as DNA: TGTGCCAGCAGCCTTAGCGGGGGGGCGTACGAGCAGTACTCC. Residues: CASSLSGGAYEQYS.

This chain links TRBV19 with TRBJ2-1; D perhaps matches TRBD1 (6 bases). Trimming shortened V by 4 bases and J by 12 bases, and 13 bases separated the two germline ends. The CDR3 covers 12 residues. CDR1 LNHDA and CDR2 SQIVND come from the germline V gene (reference sequence). Here the CDR3 reads CASSRDTMGQFF. The DNA for the CDR3 is TGTGCCAGTAGTAGGGACACAATGGGGCAGTTCTTC.

The table lists this clonotype with a few counts. V usage is TRBV20-1 and J usage is TRBJ2-4; TRBD1 matches 8 bases. The V segment lost 0 bases and the J segment 6 bases; nucleotides outside the gene matches: 4. This CDR3 has 14 amino acids. CDR1 and CDR2 (germline): DFQATT, SNEGSKA (reference sequence). The CDR3 sequence: CSAREGGQGNIQYF. In nucleotides, the CDR3 is TGCAGTGCTAGAGAAGGAGGACAGGGAAACATTCAGTACTTC.

This clonotype was recorded a few times. This CDR3 is CASSYGPTVSSYNEQFF. The CDR3 coding sequence is TGTGCCAGCAGTTACGGTCCTACAGTGAGCTCCTACAATGAGCAGTTCTTC. This chain uses TRBV6-5 with TRBJ2-1; no clear D gene. Germline V gives CDR1 MNHEY, CDR2 SVGAGI. Trimming removed 2 bases at V and 0 bases at J, with 14 bases between. This CDR3 region has 17 residues.

By its share, this clonotype is medium-sized (0.01 to 0.1%). This chain connects TRBV20-1 to TRBJ1-5; D unclear. Germline assignment: CDR1 DFQATT and CDR2 SNEGSKA (reference sequence). This CDR3 has 13 residues. V lost 3 bases, J lost 4 bases, and 10 bases lay in between. The CDR3 nucleotides read TGCAGTGCTAGTTCCCAGATAAATCAGCCCCAGCATTTT. It is translated as CSASSQINQPQHF.

By proportion, this clonotype is medium-sized. The V call is TRBV24-1, the J call TRBJ1-2, with D uncertain. Between the trimmed V and J ends, which lost 6 bases and 8 bases, there was a span of 9 bases. CDR3 length equals 11 residues. CDR1 and CDR2 from the germline V gene are KGHDR and SFDVKD. The DNA of the CDR3 is TGTGCCACCAGTCCCTCGGGAGGCTACACCTTC. Its translation is CATSPSGGYTF.

The chain combines TRBV9 with TRBJ2-3, with TRBD2 matching 10 bases. The junction had 3 bases not matched to a gene; V was cut back by 0 bases and J by 2 bases. The germline CDR1 and CDR2 sequences are SGDLS and YYNGEE. The CDR3 covers 16 residues. CDR3 amino acids: CASSVALAGVTDTQYF. The CDR3, as DNA: TGTGCCAGCAGCGTAGCCCTAGCGGGGGTCACAGATACGCAGTATTTT.

This clonotype is labeled medium-sized. The J gene is TRBJ1-6, the V gene TRBV27; D unclear. There are 15 residues in the CDR3. V was pared by 3 bases and J by 8 bases, with 14 bases between. Germline-derived CDR1 and CDR2 are MNHEY and SMNVEV (reference sequence). The CDR3, as DNA: TGTGCCAGCAGTTTCTCGACGGTCAATTATTCACCCCTCCACTTT. It encodes CASSFSTVNYSPLHF.

The chain uses TRBV27 and TRBJ2-3; no clear D gene. Germline V lookup: CDR1 MNHEY, CDR2 SMNVEV (reference sequence). The length of the CDR3 is 15 residues. V lost 2 bases and J lost 6, with 15 bases in between. In DNA, the CDR3 is TGTGCCAGCAGTTTAAGGTTGGGCCTTCAGGATACGCAGTATTTT. It translates to CASSLRLGLQDTQYF.

This clonotype turned up a few times. The chain joins TRBV20-1 to TRBJ1-1, with D tentatively TRBD1 (6 bases). The CDR3 is 14 amino acids. Germline lookup yields CDR1 DFQATT and CDR2 SNEGSKA (reference sequence). Trimming removed 2 bases from V and 2 bases from J, with 12 bases in between. In DNA, the CDR3 is TGCAGTGCTAGACCGGGGGCGCTTAACACTGAAGCTTTCTTT. Its protein is CSARPGALNTEAFF.

This sequence joins TRBV12-3 or TRBV12-4 and TRBJ2-5, with D tentatively TRBD2 (6 bases). Trimming left V 3 bases short and J 5 bases short, with 16 bases between. The CDR3 runs 15 residues. Here the CDR3 reads CASSLDGRGRETQYF. The CDR3 DNA sequence: TGTGCCAGCAGTTTGGATGGGCGGGGAAGGGAGACCCAGTACTTC.

The chain uses TRBV20-1 and TRBJ1-2; TRBD1 agrees at 8 bases. CDR3 size: 14 residues. V trimming: 1 base; J trimming: 1 base; junction bases outside the gene matches: 2. The germline CDR1 and CDR2 sequences are DFQATT and SNEGSKA (reference sequence). CDR3 loop: CSARGTGSNYGYTF. The CDR3 DNA is TGCAGTGCTAGAGGGACAGGGAGTAACTATGGCTACACCTTC.

V is TRBV20-1 and J is TRBJ1-2; D gene unclear. CDR3 length: 15 residues. CDR1 and CDR2 (germline): DFQATT, SNEGSKA (reference sequence). Trimming took off 4 bases at V and 0 bases at J, with 15 bases between the two ends. The CDR3 nucleotides are TGCAGTGCTACCCCCCGGGGAGGAGCTAACTATGGCTACACCTTC. Residues: CSATPRGGANYGYTF.

This sequence joins TRBV5-1 and TRBJ2-5; D remains unclear. The CDR3 has 13 residues. Germline CDR1 SGHRS, CDR2 YFSETQ. The V gene lost 4 bases and the J gene lost 5 bases, with 12 bases spanning the gap. CDR3: CASSKESRETQYF. The CDR3 DNA is TGCGCCAGCAGCAAGGAGAGTCGGGAGACCCAGTACTTC.

The CDR3 is CASSLEGSNQPQHF. CDR3 sequence (DNA): TGCGCCAGCAGCTTGGAGGGGAGCAATCAGCCCCAGCATTTT. V gene TRBV5-1 combines with J gene TRBJ1-5; TRBD1 might be the D (5 bases). The germline V gene has CDR1 SGHRS and CDR2 YFSETQ. This CDR3 is built from 14 residues. V lost 0 bases and J lost 1, with 5 bases in between.

In its sample, this clonotype was seen a few times. The chain carries TRBV19 and TRBJ2-6; a weak D match, TRBD1 (6 bases). The length of the CDR3 is 19 residues. CDR1 LNHDA and CDR2 SQIVND come from the germline V gene (reference sequence). Trimming took off 11 bases at V and 0 bases at J, with 26 bases between the two ends. The CDR3 DNA follows: TGTGCCTCCCAGGACCCGCGACAGGCCAGGGTCTCTGGGGCCAACGTCCTGACTTTC. This gives the protein CASQDPRQARVSGANVLTF.

The chain uses TRBV20-1 and TRBJ2-7; 8 nucleotides align to TRBD2. The length of the CDR3 is 14 residues. Unmatched junction bases numbered 7, after V lost 3 bases and J lost 3 bases. The V gene's germline CDR1 is DFQATT and CDR2 SNEGSKA (reference sequence). The CDR3: CSASRTSRNYEQYF. The CDR3 coding sequence is TGCAGTGCTAGCAGGACTAGCAGAAACTACGAGCAGTACTTC.

This clonotype has only a few counts. The chain is built from TRBV6-1 and TRBJ2-1; perhaps TRBD2 as D (5 bases). This CDR3 contains 11 residues. Looked up from germline, CDR1 is MNHNS and CDR2 is SASEGT. V was pared by 6 bases and J by 12 bases, with 12 bases between. CDR3 in amino acids: CASSTREGQFF. CDR3 nucleotide sequence: TGTGCCAGCAGCACGCGCGAGGGGCAGTTCTTC.

The V gene is TRBV5-1, the J gene TRBJ2-2; D unclear. Germline V gene sequence: CDR1 SGHRS, CDR2 YFSETQ. V was clipped by 0 bases and J by 6 bases, with 12 bases between them. The CDR3 consists of 15 residues. CDR3 in DNA: TGCGCCAGCAGCTTGGACGGATCCCCCCCCGGGGAGCTGTTTTTT. Residues: CASSLDGSPPGELFF.

The chain is built from TRBV12-3 or TRBV12-4 and TRBJ2-5; D unresolved. V was cut by 6 bases and J by 5 bases, with 10 bases left in between. This CDR3 comprises 12 residues. The CDR3 here is CASRLVGETQYF. The DNA of the CDR3 is TGTGCCAGCAGGTTGGTGGGGGAGACCCAGTACTTC.

The gene calls are TRBV20-1 and TRBJ2-5, with TRBD1 as a possible D gene (6 bases). The CDR3 has 13 amino acids. The ends were cut back, 0 bases at V and 10 bases at J, with 15 bases in the middle. In germline, CDR1 is DFQATT, CDR2 SNEGSKA (reference sequence). The CDR3, as DNA: TGCAGTGCTAGAGATCAAGAACAGGGTAGCCAGTACTTC. This sequence encodes CSARDQEQGSQYF.

In this sample, this clonotype turned up a few times. The chain is built from TRBV2 and TRBJ2-2; D tentatively reads TRBD1 or TRBD2 (5 bases each). The CDR3 has 14 residues. From germline, CDR1 is SNHLY and CDR2 FYNNEI. The V end was cut by 11 bases, the J end by 0 bases, with 13 bases between. This CDR3 reads CAARGTANTGELFF. The CDR3 nucleotides read TGTGCCGCCAGAGGGACGGCGAACACCGGGGAGCTGTTTTTT.